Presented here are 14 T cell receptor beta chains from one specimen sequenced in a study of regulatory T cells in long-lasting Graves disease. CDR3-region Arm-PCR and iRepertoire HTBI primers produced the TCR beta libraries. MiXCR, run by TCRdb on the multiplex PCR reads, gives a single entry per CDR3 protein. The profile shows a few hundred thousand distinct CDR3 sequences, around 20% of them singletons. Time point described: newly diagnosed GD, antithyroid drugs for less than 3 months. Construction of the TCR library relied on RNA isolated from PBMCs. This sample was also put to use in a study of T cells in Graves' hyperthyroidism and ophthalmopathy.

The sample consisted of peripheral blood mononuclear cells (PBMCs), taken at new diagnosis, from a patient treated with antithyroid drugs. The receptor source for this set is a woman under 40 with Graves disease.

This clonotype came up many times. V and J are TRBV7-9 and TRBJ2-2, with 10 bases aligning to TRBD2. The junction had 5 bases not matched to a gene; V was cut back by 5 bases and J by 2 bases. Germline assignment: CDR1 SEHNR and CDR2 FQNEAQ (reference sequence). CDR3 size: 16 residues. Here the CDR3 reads CASSQRLAGNTGELFF. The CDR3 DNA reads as TGTGCCAGCAGCCAAAGACTAGCGGGCAACACCGGGGAGCTGTTTTTT. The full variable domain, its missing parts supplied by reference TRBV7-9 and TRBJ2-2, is DTGVSQNPRHKITKRGQNVTFRCDPISEHNRLYWYRQTLGQGPEFLTYFQNEAQLEKSRLLSDRFSAERPKGSFSTLEIQRTEQGDSAMYLCASSQRLAGNTGELFFGEGSRLTVL.

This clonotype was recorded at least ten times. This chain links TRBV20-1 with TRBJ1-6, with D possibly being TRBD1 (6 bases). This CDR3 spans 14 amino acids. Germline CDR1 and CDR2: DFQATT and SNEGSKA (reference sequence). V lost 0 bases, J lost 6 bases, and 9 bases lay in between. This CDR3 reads CSAREGGGNSPLHF. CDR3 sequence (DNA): TGCAGTGCTAGAGAAGGGGGAGGTAATTCACCCCTCCACTTT.

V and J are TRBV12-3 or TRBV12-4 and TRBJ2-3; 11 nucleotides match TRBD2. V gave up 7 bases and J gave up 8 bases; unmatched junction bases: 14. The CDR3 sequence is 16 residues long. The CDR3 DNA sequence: TGTGCCAGCATCCCCACTAGCGGGAGAATCGACGTTACGCAGTATTTT. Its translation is CASIPTSGRIDVTQYF.

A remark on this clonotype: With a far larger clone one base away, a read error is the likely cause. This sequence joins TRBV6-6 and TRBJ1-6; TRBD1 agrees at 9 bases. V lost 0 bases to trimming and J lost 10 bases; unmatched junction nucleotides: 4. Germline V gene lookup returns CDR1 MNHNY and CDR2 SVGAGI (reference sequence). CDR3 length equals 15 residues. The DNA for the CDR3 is TGTGCCAGCAGTTACTCGGGACAGGGCTCCTCACCCCTCCACTTT. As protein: CASSYSGQGSSPLHF.

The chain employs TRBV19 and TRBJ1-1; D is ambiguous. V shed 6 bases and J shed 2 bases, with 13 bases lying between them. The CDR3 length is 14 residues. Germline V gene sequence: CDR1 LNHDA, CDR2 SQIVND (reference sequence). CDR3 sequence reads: CASSTPYFNTEAFF. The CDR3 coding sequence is TGTGCCAGTAGCACCCCCTACTTCAACACTGAAGCTTTCTTT.

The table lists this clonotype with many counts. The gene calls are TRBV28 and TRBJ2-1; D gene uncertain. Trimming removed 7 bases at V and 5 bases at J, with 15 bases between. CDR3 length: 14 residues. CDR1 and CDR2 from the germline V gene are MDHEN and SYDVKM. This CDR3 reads CASTFWAEDNEQFF. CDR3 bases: TGTGCCAGCACCTTTTGGGCGGAAGACAATGAGCAGTTCTTC.

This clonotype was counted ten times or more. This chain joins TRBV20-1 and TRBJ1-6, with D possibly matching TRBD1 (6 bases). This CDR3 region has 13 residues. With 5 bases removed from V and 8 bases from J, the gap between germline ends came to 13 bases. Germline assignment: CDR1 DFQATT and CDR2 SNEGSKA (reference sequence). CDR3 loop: CSAGEGGYSPLHF. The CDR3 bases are TGCAGTGCTGGGGAGGGGGGATATTCACCCCTCCACTTT.

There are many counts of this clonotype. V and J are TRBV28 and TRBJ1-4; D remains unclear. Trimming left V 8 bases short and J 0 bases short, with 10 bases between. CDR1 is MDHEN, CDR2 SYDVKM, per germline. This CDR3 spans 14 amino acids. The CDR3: CASSRLATNEKLFF. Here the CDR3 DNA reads TGTGCCAGCTCAAGACTTGCAACTAATGAAAAACTGTTTTTT.

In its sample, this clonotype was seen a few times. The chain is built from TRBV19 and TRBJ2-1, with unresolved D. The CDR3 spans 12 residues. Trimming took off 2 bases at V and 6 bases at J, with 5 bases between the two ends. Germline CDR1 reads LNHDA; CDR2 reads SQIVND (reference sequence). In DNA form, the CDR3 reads TGTGCCAGTAGTATATCGAGCAATGAGCAGTTCTTC. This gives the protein CASSISSNEQFF.

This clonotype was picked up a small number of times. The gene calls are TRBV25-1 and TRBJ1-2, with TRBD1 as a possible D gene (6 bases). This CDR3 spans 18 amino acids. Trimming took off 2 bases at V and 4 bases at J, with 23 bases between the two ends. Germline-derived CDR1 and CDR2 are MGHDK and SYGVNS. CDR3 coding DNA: TGTGCCAGCAGTGAAGGATGGGATTGGGGGGGCGAAAGCTATGGCTACACCTTC. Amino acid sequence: CASSEGWDWGGESYGYTF.

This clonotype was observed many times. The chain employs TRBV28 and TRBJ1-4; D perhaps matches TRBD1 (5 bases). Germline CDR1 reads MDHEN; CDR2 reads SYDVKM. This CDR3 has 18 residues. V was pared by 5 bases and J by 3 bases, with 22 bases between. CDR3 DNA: TGTGCCAGCAGTCCACGGACACGGGGGGGATTCGCTAATGAAAAACTGTTTTTT. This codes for CASSPRTRGGFANEKLFF. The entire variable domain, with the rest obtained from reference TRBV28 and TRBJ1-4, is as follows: DVKVTQSSRYLVKRTGEKVFLECVQDMDHENMFWYRQDPGLGLRLIYFSYDVKMKEKGDIPEGYSVSREKKERFSLILESASTNQTSMYLCASSPRTRGGFANEKLFFGSGTQLSVL.

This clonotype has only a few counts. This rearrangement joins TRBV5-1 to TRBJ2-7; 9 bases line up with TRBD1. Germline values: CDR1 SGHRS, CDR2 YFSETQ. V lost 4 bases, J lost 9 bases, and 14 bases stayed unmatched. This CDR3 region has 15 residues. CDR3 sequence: CASSRTGTGMNGQYF. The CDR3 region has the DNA TGCGCCAGCAGCCGAACCGGGACAGGGATGAACGGGCAGTACTTC.

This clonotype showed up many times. The DNA for the CDR3 is TGTGCCAGCAGTCCTCGGGTGGAGACGCAGTATTTT. Translation gives CASSPRVETQYF. This chain links TRBV6-1 with TRBJ2-3; D is unresolved. V gave up 5 bases and J gave up 9 bases, with 12 bases separating them. The CDR3 loop spans 12 amino acids. Per germline, CDR1 MNHNS and CDR2 SASEGT.

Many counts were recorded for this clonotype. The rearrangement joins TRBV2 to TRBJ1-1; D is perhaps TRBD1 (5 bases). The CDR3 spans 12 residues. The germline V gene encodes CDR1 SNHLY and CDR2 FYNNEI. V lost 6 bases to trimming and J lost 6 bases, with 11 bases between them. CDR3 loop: CASSRDSSEAFF. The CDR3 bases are TGTGCCAGCAGCCGCGACAGCTCTGAAGCTTTCTTT.